The 19 T cell receptor beta chains reported below all come from one sample, sequenced in a study of identical twins' blood T cells. Each CDR3 protein gets one entry after TCRdb re-called the 5' RACE reads with MiXCR. The table has hundreds of thousands of distinct CDR3 sequences, under 30% seen once; the top ten hold about 6.1%. The sample was PBMCs. Every receptor here comes from a woman aged 18-49 years in good health.

This clonotype was counted between two and nine times. The chain couples TRBV14 to TRBJ1-2; no clear D gene. Germline V gene lookup returns CDR1 SGHDN and CDR2 FVKESK. The CDR3 loop spans 16 amino acids. Trimming removed 2 bases from V and 7 bases from J, with 20 bases in between. The CDR3 protein is CASSQIPFRAKGGYTF. CDR3 nucleotides: TGTGCCAGCAGCCAAATACCTTTCCGGGCCAAGGGTGGCTACACCTTC.

The genes are TRBV20-1 and TRBJ1-1; 7 positions match TRBD1. This CDR3 spans 13 amino acids. Trimming cost V 5 bases and J 0 bases; bases outside gene matches: 3. From germline, CDR1 is DFQATT and CDR2 SNEGSKA (reference sequence). CDR3 sequence (DNA): TGCAGTGCTTTGGGGACAGTGAACACTGAAGCTTTCTTT. Translation: CSALGTVNTEAFF.

V gene TRBV20-1 combines with J gene TRBJ1-5, with 8 bases lining up with TRBD1. CDR1 and CDR2 from the germline V gene are DFQATT and SNEGSKA (reference sequence). Unmatched junction bases numbered 5, after V lost 2 bases and J lost 2 bases. The CDR3 has 15 residues. The CDR3 DNA follows: TGCAGTGCTAGACCTCAGGGGGCTGGCAATCAGCCCCAGCATTTT. It translates to CSARPQGAGNQPQHF.

The chain has TRBV19 and TRBJ2-7; D is ambiguous. Trimming shortened V by 5 bases and J by 0 bases, and 14 bases separated the two germline ends. In germline, CDR1 is LNHDA, CDR2 SQIVND (reference sequence). This CDR3 has 15 amino acids. The chain's CDR3 is CASSHATNPSYEQYF. The CDR3 DNA is TGTGCCAGTAGTCACGCAACAAACCCCTCCTACGAGCAGTACTTC.

A remark on this clonotype: This could be a read error, since a much larger clone is one nucleotide away. J is TRBJ2-3 and V is TRBV29-1; maybe TRBD1 (6 bases). Germline-derived CDR1 and CDR2 are SQVTM and ANQGSEA. Trimming shortened V by 7 bases and J by 0 bases, and 14 bases separated the two germline ends. The CDR3 length is 14 residues. DNA of the CDR3: TGCAGCGCTGACCTGGGGGCGAGCACAGATACGCAGTATTTT. This codes for CSADLGASTDTQYF.

The table lists this clonotype with a few counts. This sequence joins TRBV3-1 and TRBJ1-2, with D unclear. The germline gives CDR1 LGHDT, CDR2 YNNKEL (reference sequence). Trimming stripped 0 bases from V and 12 bases from J, with 14 bases between. The CDR3 covers 13 residues. CDR3: CASSQDRWGINTF. The DNA of the CDR3 is TGTGCCAGCAGCCAAGATCGTTGGGGTATTAACACCTTC. Full variable domain (outside the CDR3, taken from reference TRBV3-1 and TRBJ1-2): DTAVSQTPKYLVTQMGNDKSIKCEQNLGHDTMYWYKQDSKKFLKIMFSYNNKELIINETVPNRFSPKSPDKAHLNLHINSLELGDSAVYFCASSQDRWGINTFGSGTRLTVV.

The chain carries TRBV5-1 and TRBJ2-2, with 10 bases that match TRBD2. The CDR3 runs 17 residues. CDR1 and CDR2 (germline): SGHRS, YFSETQ. V dropped 0 bases and J dropped 5; count of bases not matched to a gene: 7. In DNA, the CDR3 is TGCGCCAGCAGCTTGGCCGGCCTAGCGGGAGTAACCGGGGAGCTGTTTTTT. Its translation: CASSLAGLAGVTGELFF.

This clonotype was recorded a few times. The genes are TRBV14 and TRBJ1-3; D is unclear. Germline loops: CDR1 SGHDN, CDR2 FVKESK. The germline V and J ends were trimmed by 9 bases and 0 bases, with 6 bases remaining between them. The CDR3 covers 12 residues. For the CDR3, the DNA is TGTGCCAGAAGGGCCTCTGGAAACACCATATATTTT. It specifies CARRASGNTIYF. Looking up the rest from reference TRBV14 and TRBJ1-3 gives the full variable domain: EAGVTQFPSHSVIEKGQTVTLRCDPISGHDNLYWYRRVMGKEIKFLLHFVKESKQDESGMPNNRFLAERTGGTYSTLKVQPAELEDSGVYFCARRASGNTIYFGEGSWLTVV.

This clonotype was picked up a small number of times. V and J are TRBV6-2 or TRBV6-3 and TRBJ2-3; TRBD2 agrees at 7 bases. V lost 8 bases, J lost 3 bases, and 5 bases stayed unmatched. Germline CDR1 reads MNHEY; CDR2 reads SVGEGT. The CDR3 contains 13 residues. CDR3 sequence (DNA): TGTGCCAGCGGCGGGAGAGTTACAGATACGCAGTATTTT. Protein sequence: CASGGRVTDTQYF.

This clonotype turned up a few times. The chain employs TRBV11-2 and TRBJ2-1; D ambiguous. Trimming took off 7 bases at V and 9 bases at J, with 16 bases between the two ends. The CDR3 totals 13 residues. Germline V CDR1 and CDR2: SGHAT, FQNNGV. In DNA, the CDR3 is TGTGCCAGCAAGTCCGCCCTTATATCTGAGCAGTTCTTC. Protein: CASKSALISEQFF.

The J gene is TRBJ2-7, the V gene TRBV12-3 or TRBV12-4, with D hard to call. The germline V and J ends were trimmed by 3 bases and 3 bases, with 9 bases remaining between them. This CDR3 has 13 amino acids. CDR3: CASSFRLGYEQYF. In DNA, the CDR3 is TGTGCCAGCAGTTTCCGACTGGGCTACGAGCAGTACTTC.

This clonotype was seen a few times. The J gene is TRBJ2-1, the V gene TRBV12-3 or TRBV12-4; 9 bases map to TRBD2. V shed 6 bases, J shed 2 bases, and the junction held 5 bases outside the gene matches. The CDR3 consists of 15 residues. The CDR3 nucleotides are TGTGCCAGCAGATCTAGCGGGACGACCTACAATGAGCAGTTCTTC. Protein sequence: CASRSSGTTYNEQFF.

In its sample, this clonotype was seen many times. The V call is TRBV11-2, the J call TRBJ2-5; 9 nucleotides match TRBD2. Germline V gene sequence: CDR1 SGHAT, CDR2 FQNNGV. The CDR3 sequence is 15 residues long. Germline trimming cut 1 base from V and 3 bases from J; bases unmatched to any gene: 3. The CDR3 DNA reads TGTGCCAGCAGCTTAGCTTCTAGCGGGAAAGAGACCCAGTACTTC. This translates into CASSLASSGKETQYF.

This clonotype was observed once. This sequence joins TRBV11-2 and TRBJ2-3, with D unresolved. CDR3 length equals 13 residues. V lost 5 bases and J lost 4, with 10 bases in between. Germline assignment: CDR1 SGHAT and CDR2 FQNNGV. CDR3 nucleotides: TGTGCCAGCAGCCCCCCTTGGGCAGATACGCAGTATTTT. Its protein product is CASSPPWADTQYF. Filled out from reference TRBV11-2 and TRBJ2-3, the complete variable domain reads EAGVAQSPRYKIIEKRQSVAFWCNPISGHATLYWYQQILGQGPKLLIQFQNNGVVDDSQLPKDRFSAERLKGVDSTLKIQPAKLEDSAVYLCASSPPWADTQYFGPGTRLTVL.

This clonotype has at least ten counts. This chain links TRBV29-1 with TRBJ1-2; D unresolved. Trimming left V 4 bases short and J 4 bases short, with 19 bases between. The CDR3 loop spans 15 amino acids. Germline V CDR1 and CDR2: SQVTM, ANQGSEA. The CDR3 DNA is TGCAGCGTTGGACTGAATCGCCCGGTCGGCTATGGCTACACCTTC. Translated: CSVGLNRPVGYGYTF.

This clonotype was observed a single time. The rearrangement joins TRBV7-9 to TRBJ1-2, with D hard to call. Looked up from germline, CDR1 is SEHNR and CDR2 is FQNEAQ (reference sequence). This CDR3 is 13 amino acids long. V shed 5 bases and J shed 6 bases, with 13 bases lying between them. The chain's CDR3 is CASSMRAVDGYTF. The DNA for the CDR3 is TGTGCCAGCAGCATGCGGGCAGTGGATGGCTACACCTTC.

This clonotype was counted a few times. The CDR3 sequence: CASSLGDTQHF. The CDR3 nucleotides are TGTGCCAGCAGCCTTGGTGATACCCAGCATTTT. The chain recombines TRBV12-3 or TRBV12-4 with TRBJ1-5; D is undetermined. This CDR3 contains 11 residues. V dropped 6 bases and J dropped 11 bases, with 11 bases sitting between them.

This clonotype was observed at least ten times. This rearrangement joins TRBV9 to TRBJ1-2; TRBD1 matches 9 bases. Germline trimming cut 0 bases from V and 5 bases from J; bases unmatched to any gene: 11. From germline, CDR1 is SGDLS and CDR2 YYNGEE. This CDR3 has 17 residues. CDR3 sequence (DNA): TGTGCCAGCAGCGTAGGACAGGGGGTGCCGGTTGGGTATGGCTACACCTTC. It codes for CASSVGQGVPVGYGYTF.

The V and J genes are TRBV7-6 and TRBJ1-1; 12 bases agree with TRBD1. The germline V gene has CDR1 SGHVS and CDR2 FNYEAQ. Trimming took 7 bases from V and 5 from J; bases not matched to a gene: 8. The CDR3 has 15 amino acids. In DNA, the CDR3 is TGTGCCAGCAAGAAGGGACAGGGGGCGTATACTGAAGCTTTCTTT. Its translation is CASKKGQGAYTEAFF.